The clone carrying this TCR beta chain was picked up many times. The antigen remains unidentified. The data originate from a study of T cells after yellow fever vaccination. Study in general: SMART-Seq v4 Ultra Low Input handled preparation of low-cell-number fractions.

Study outcomes and limitations: Post-booster reappearance was seen for most primary-vaccination clones (about 96% CD4, 75% to 90% CD8).

From germline, CDR1 is SGHAT and CDR2 FQNNGV. V dropped 4 bases and J dropped 6 bases, with 12 bases sitting between them. The CDR3 loop spans 13 amino acids. Synthesis of TCR cDNA relied on 5'RACE template switching, which attached a universal primer site and UMIs. TCRdb passed the 5' RACE reads through MiXCR, listing each CDR3 protein once. The sample has about 74,000 distinct CDR3 sequences, approximately 7% seen once. Sequenced here: CD8+ T cells sorted from PBMCs, sampled less than 6 days after the first yellow fever vaccination. V gene TRBV11-2 combines with J gene TRBJ1-1, with D hard to call. This clonotype was sampled from a man between 18 and 35 years old who received the YFV17D yellow fever vaccine. The CDR3 protein is CASSSVLTPEAFF. Here the CDR3 DNA reads TGTGCCAGCAGCTCGGTCCTTACCCCTGAAGCTTTCTTT.